Following are 29 T cell receptor beta chains from one sample sequenced in a study of CD8+ T cells in alopecia areata. Noted treatment: oral pan-JAK inhibitor, 5-10 mg twice daily. RNA was isolated and reverse transcribed to cDNA, the sequencing template. Clones were sequenced by immunoSEQ multiplex PCR, and TCRdb holds only the in-frame ones, with some missing. The table lists roughly 100,000 clones, 55% to 70% of them singletons. This sample comprised CD8+ T cells sorted from blood, obtained at roughly week 58, from a patient treated with tofacitinib. These receptors all stem from a human donor with alopecia areata.

The chain combines TRBV27 with TRBJ2-1; 8 bases line up with TRBD2. CDR3 size: 14 residues. Trimming cost V 5 bases and J 9 bases; bases outside gene matches: 9. CDR1 is MNHEY, CDR2 SMNVEV, per germline (reference sequence). CDR3 residues: CASSPHGGASEQFF. The CDR3 nucleotides are TGTGCCAGCAGTCCCCACGGGGGGGCTAGTGAGCAGTTCTTC.

This clone showed up just a few times. A junction boundary mismatches the germline segment, possibly from a read error. Written as DNA, the CDR3 is TGTGCCAGCAGCACCGCCGAGTACATAACTTTT. Protein sequence: CASSTAEYITF. The genes are TRBV7-9 and TRBJ1-4; D ambiguous. The CDR3 covers 11 residues. Germline CDR1 is SEHNR and CDR2 is FQNEAQ (reference sequence).

CDR3 amino acids: CATSRRTANYGYTF. The CDR3 bases are TGTGCCACCAGCAGGCGGACAGCTAACTATGGCTACACCTTC. The chain employs TRBV15 and TRBJ1-2; tentatively, D is TRBD1 (6 bases). Trimming pared 3 bases from V and 0 bases from J, leaving 8 bases between. The germline CDR1 and CDR2 sequences are LNHNV and YYDKDF (reference sequence). The CDR3 is 14 amino acids.

The CDR3 bases are TGTGCCAGCAGCTCTGGAGCTGCGACTAATGAAAAACTGTTTTTT. The encoded protein is CASSSGAATNEKLFF. The chain couples TRBV11-2 to TRBJ1-4; D unclear. V lost 4 bases and J lost 2, with 11 bases in between. Germline lookup yields CDR1 SGHAT and CDR2 FQNNGV. The CDR3 totals 15 residues.

V gene TRBV7-9 combines with J gene TRBJ1-1; D perhaps matches TRBD1 (5 bases). Between the trimmed V and J ends, which lost 5 bases and 1 base, there was a span of 8 bases. The CDR3 extends over 13 amino acids. Germline V gene data show CDR1 as SEHNR and CDR2 as FQNEAQ (reference sequence). CDR3 in DNA: TGTGCCAGCAGCCCCGGACAGAACACTGAAGCTTTCTTT. This translates into CASSPGQNTEAFF.

This clone was seen more than once but under ten times. V gene TRBV7-9 combines with J gene TRBJ2-5; the D gene is possibly TRBD1 (7 bases). The CDR3 runs 13 residues. Deletions cut 6 bases from V and 3 bases from J, with 11 bases between. Germline CDR1 and CDR2: SEHNR and FQNEAQ (reference sequence). CDR3 sequence reads: CASRGRGEETQYF. The CDR3 DNA follows: TGTGCCAGCAGGGGCAGGGGGGAAGAGACCCAGTACTTC.

V and J are TRBV6-5 and TRBJ2-3; TRBD2 aligns across 9 bases. CDR3 length: 15 amino acids. The V and J ends lost 7 bases and 2 bases, in that order; junction bases with no gene match: 7. Germline-derived CDR1 and CDR2 are MNHEY and SVGAGI. CDR3 DNA: TGTGCCAGCACCCATAGACTAGCGGACACAGATACGCAGTATTTT. The encoded protein is CASTHRLADTDTQYF.

The chain uses TRBV15 and TRBJ2-3; the D is unclear. In germline, CDR1 is LNHNV, CDR2 YYDKDF (reference sequence). The V and J ends lost 0 bases and 0 bases respectively, with 10 bases between them. The CDR3 runs to 16 residues. CDR3 coding DNA: TGTGCCACCAGCAGAGAACGGTTACCAAGCACAGATACGCAGTATTTT. Amino acid sequence: CATSRERLPSTDTQYF.

This clone was recorded a few times. This rearrangement joins TRBV7-9 to TRBJ1-2; possible D gene TRBD1, 6 bases. Germline V CDR1 and CDR2: SEHNR, FQNEAQ (reference sequence). CDR3 size: 12 residues. The V end lost 5 bases, the J end lost 6 bases, and 10 bases lay between the germline ends. The CDR3 DNA is TGTGCCAGCAGCCTCCAGGGGAATGGCTACACCTTC. It translates to CASSLQGNGYTF.

V gene TRBV29-1 combines with J gene TRBJ2-1; perhaps D is TRBD1 or TRBD2 (6 bases each). Germline lookup yields CDR1 SQVTM and CDR2 ANQGSEA. Deletions cut 3 bases from V and 8 bases from J, with 14 bases between. This CDR3 is built from 13 residues. The chain's CDR3 is CSVEWGALHEQFF. For the CDR3, the DNA is TGCAGCGTTGAGTGGGGGGCTCTCCATGAGCAGTTCTTC.

In its sample, this clone was seen many times. The chain combines TRBV7-9 with TRBJ2-3, with 7 bases aligning to TRBD2. The CDR3 has 15 amino acids. Germline assignment: CDR1 SEHNR and CDR2 FQNEAQ (reference sequence). Losses at the gene ends were 4 bases for V and 6 bases for J; bases not matched to a gene: 10. CDR3 residues: CASSYASGPRDTQYF. CDR3 coding DNA: TGTGCCAGCAGCTACGCTAGCGGACCACGGGATACGCAGTATTTT.

The table lists this clone with a few counts. The gene calls are TRBV10-3 and TRBJ2-3; 10 nucleotides line up with TRBD2. From germline, CDR1 is ENHRY and CDR2 SYGVKD. The V segment lost 8 bases and the J segment 3 bases; nucleotides outside the gene matches: 8. This CDR3 spans 15 amino acids. CDR3 loop: CAIRPSGGPTDTQYF. CDR3 DNA: TGTGCCATCCGCCCTAGCGGGGGTCCAACAGATACGCAGTATTTT.

V and J are TRBV30 and TRBJ1-2; 7 bases match TRBD1. Germline lookup yields CDR1 GTSNPN and CDR2 SVGIG (reference sequence). After removal of 4 bases from V and 6 bases from J, the junction contained 8 bases not matched to a gene. CDR3 length: 13 amino acids. The CDR3 DNA reads as TGTGCCTGGACTCCAGGGGGGTCTAATGGCTACACCTTC. Amino acids: CAWTPGGSNGYTF.

The genes are TRBV7-8 and TRBJ1-2, with a weak D call TRBD1 (6 bases). This CDR3 has 14 amino acids. Germline CDR1 reads SGHVS; CDR2 reads FQNEAQ. Between the trimmed V and J ends, which lost 5 bases and 8 bases, there was a span of 18 bases. The CDR3 loop is CASSQGSGGGGYTF. CDR3 nucleotide sequence: TGTGCCAGCAGCCAGGGGTCTGGGGGCGGAGGCTACACCTTC.

The chain couples TRBV27 to TRBJ2-2; 8 nucleotides match TRBD2. The V gene end was trimmed by 5 bases and the J gene end by 2 bases; junction bases not matched to a gene: 10. The CDR3 spans 17 residues. Per germline, CDR1 MNHEY and CDR2 SMNVEV (reference sequence). The CDR3 spells CASSLLVAGKNTGELFF. The CDR3 DNA reads as TGTGCCAGCAGTCTCCTGGTAGCGGGGAAAAACACCGGGGAGCTGTTTTTT.

The chain uses TRBV19 and TRBJ2-5; D is perhaps TRBD1 or TRBD2 (5 bases each). CDR3 length: 13 amino acids. Germline lookup yields CDR1 LNHDA and CDR2 SQIVND (reference sequence). With 2 bases removed from V and 7 bases from J, the gap between germline ends came to 11 bases. CDR3 amino acids: CASSIWGFGTQYF. The CDR3 DNA is TGTGCCAGTAGTATATGGGGGTTTGGGACCCAGTACTTC.

This clone has just a few counts. V is TRBV29-1 and J is TRBJ2-7, with D perhaps matching TRBD2 (5 bases). There are 13 residues in the CDR3. Trimming took off 7 bases at V and 1 base at J, with 14 bases between the two ends. Germline V gene sequence: CDR1 SQVTM, CDR2 ANQGSEA. The CDR3 DNA is TGCAGCGCGCGGGCCGAATCGTCCTACGAGCAGTACTTC. Translating it yields CSARAESSYEQYF.

The chain recombines TRBV6-5 with TRBJ2-5; TRBD1 agrees at 12 bases. The CDR3 consists of 15 residues. V lost 5 bases and J lost 5; bases outside the gene matches: 6. The germline V gene encodes CDR1 MNHEY and CDR2 SVGAGI. The CDR3 sequence: CASSPRDRGLETQYF. DNA for the CDR3: TGTGCCAGCAGTCCCCGGGACAGGGGGCTGGAGACCCAGTACTTC.

The rearrangement uses TRBV7-9 and TRBJ2-7; tentatively, D is TRBD2 (6 bases). This CDR3 comprises 13 residues. The ends were cut back, 5 bases at V and 5 bases at J, with 13 bases in the middle. CDR1 is SEHNR and CDR2 is FQNEAQ in the germline V gene (reference sequence). The CDR3 DNA reads as TGTGCCAGCAGCCCCGGGGGAGGCCACGAGCAGTACTTC. Translation: CASSPGGGHEQYF. Using reference TRBV7-9 and TRBJ2-7 for the parts outside the CDR3, the full variable domain is DTGVSQNPRHKITKRGQNVTFRCDPISEHNRLYWYRQTLGQGPEFLTYFQNEAQLEKSRLLSDRFSAERPKGSFSTLEIQRTEQGDSAMYLCASSPGGGHEQYFGPGTRLTVT.

The chain combines TRBV27 with TRBJ2-7; D is perhaps TRBD2 (6 bases). V was trimmed by 2 bases and J by 6 bases, leaving 11 bases between them. In germline, CDR1 is MNHEY, CDR2 SMNVEV (reference sequence). This CDR3 is built from 13 residues. CDR3 region: CASSLGGLFEQYF. For the CDR3, the DNA is TGTGCCAGCAGTTTAGGGGGACTTTTCGAGCAGTACTTC.

The chain uses TRBV5-1 and TRBJ2-7; D is unclear. V shed 4 bases and J shed 3 bases, with 17 bases lying between them. The CDR3 length is 15 residues. Per germline, CDR1 SGHRS and CDR2 YFSETQ. CDR3 amino acids: CASSEPGSIDYEQYF. DNA of the CDR3: TGCGCCAGCAGCGAACCGGGTTCAATAGACTACGAGCAGTACTTC.

The chain combines TRBV11-1 with TRBJ2-3; 13 bases fit TRBD2. The CDR3 has 16 amino acids. J gave up 2 bases and V 5 bases, and 4 bases lay outside the gene matches. Per germline, CDR1 SGHAT and CDR2 FQDESV (reference sequence). CDR3 amino acids: CASSTGLAGVTDTQYF. The CDR3 DNA follows: TGTGCCAGCAGCACCGGACTAGCGGGGGTCACAGATACGCAGTATTTT.

The chain employs TRBV29-1 and TRBJ1-4; the D gene is possibly TRBD1 (5 bases). The CDR3 is 14 residues long. CDR1 SQVTM and CDR2 ANQGSEA come from the germline V gene. Trimming left V 1 base short and J 4 bases short, with 10 bases between. CDR3: CSVEGQGINEKLFF. The CDR3 DNA reads as TGCAGCGTTGAAGGGCAGGGCATTAATGAAAAACTGTTTTTT.

The chain is built from TRBV19 and TRBJ2-3; D unclear. The ends were cut back, 10 bases at V and 2 bases at J, with 13 bases in the middle. Germline CDR1 and CDR2: LNHDA and SQIVND (reference sequence). The length of the CDR3 is 13 residues. The CDR3 protein is CATQLNPTDTQYF. The CDR3 DNA is TGTGCCACACAACTAAACCCCACAGATACGCAGTATTTT.

The chain recombines TRBV6-5 with TRBJ2-1, with D perhaps TRBD1 (6 bases). This CDR3 has 12 residues. Trimming cost V 2 bases and J 7 bases, with 6 bases left between them. CDR1 is MNHEY, CDR2 SVGAGI, per germline. DNA of the CDR3: TGTGCCAGCAGTTACGGGACAAATGAGCAGTTCTTC. Its protein product is CASSYGTNEQFF.

This chain connects TRBV7-9 to TRBJ1-2; no definite D call. The CDR3 runs to 13 residues. CDR1 SEHNR and CDR2 FQNEAQ come from the germline V gene (reference sequence). The V end was cut by 5 bases, the J end by 6 bases, with 13 bases between. In DNA form, the CDR3 reads TGTGCCAGCAGCCCGGGCTACAGCCATGGCTACACCTTC. Translated: CASSPGYSHGYTF.

The chain combines TRBV2 with TRBJ2-7; 10 bases map to TRBD1. CDR3 length: 15 residues. V shed 3 bases, J shed 3 bases, and the junction held 5 bases outside the gene matches. The V gene's germline CDR1 is SNHLY and CDR2 FYNNEI. Here the CDR3 DNA reads TGTGCCAGCAGTGATAGGACAGGGGGTGACTACGAGCAGTACTTC. This gives the protein CASSDRTGGDYEQYF.

This chain links TRBV6-5 with TRBJ2-7; tentative D call: TRBD1 (5 bases). The CDR3 has 13 amino acids. Germline CDR1 reads MNHEY; CDR2 reads SVGAGI. Trimming cost V 5 bases and J 4 bases, with 12 bases left between them. The DNA for the CDR3 is TGTGCCAGCAGTCTAGGGGTAGGGTACGAGCAGTACTTC. It is translated as CASSLGVGYEQYF.

The V call is TRBV7-9, the J call TRBJ2-2; 7 bases are shared with TRBD1. The trim removed 5 bases at V and 8 bases at J, leaving 8 bases unmatched. The germline CDR1 and CDR2 sequences are SEHNR and FQNEAQ (reference sequence). This CDR3 is built from 14 residues. CDR3: CASSHDRAAGELFF. The DNA for the CDR3 is TGTGCCAGCAGCCACGACAGGGCGGCTGGGGAGCTGTTTTTT.